This T cell receptor beta chain is from a study of blood T cell repertoires in COVID-19. About the research overall: From T cells, B-cell-depleted T cells, or PBMCs came the material, which was cDNA or gDNA.

Libraries were prepared by immunoSEQ multiplex PCR; TCRdb keeps only in-frame clonotypes and omits some of them. This sample has 250,000 to 300,000 clones, with about nine tenths found just once. Germline-derived CDR1 and CDR2 are GTSNPN and SVGIG (reference sequence). This CDR3 region has 15 residues. V was pared by 1 base and J by 0 bases, with 10 bases between. The study drew participants aged roughly 18 to 95 years from 20 to 30 US areas. Which cohort a participant joined came from the clinical history participants gave. Either two negative PCRs, clearance, or symptom resolution qualified Cohort 3 donors as recovered. This clone was picked up one time.

This TCR was sampled from a woman between 35 and 50 years old who had recovered from COVID-19. The chain joins TRBV30 to TRBJ1-3; D is perhaps TRBD1 (5 bases). What was sequenced was PBMCs or T cells enriched from blood (not recorded which). For the CDR3, the DNA is TGTGCCTGGAGTGAGGGACTCCACTCTGGAAACACCATATATTTT. The encoded protein is CAWSEGLHSGNTIYF.